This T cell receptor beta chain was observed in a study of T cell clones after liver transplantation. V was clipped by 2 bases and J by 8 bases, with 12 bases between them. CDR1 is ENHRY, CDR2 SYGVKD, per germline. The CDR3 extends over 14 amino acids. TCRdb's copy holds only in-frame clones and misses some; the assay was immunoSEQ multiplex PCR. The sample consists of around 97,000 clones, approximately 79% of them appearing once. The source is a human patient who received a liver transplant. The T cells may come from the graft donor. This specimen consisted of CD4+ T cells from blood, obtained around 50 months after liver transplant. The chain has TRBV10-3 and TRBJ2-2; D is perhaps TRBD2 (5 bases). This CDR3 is CAISEDGVSGELFF. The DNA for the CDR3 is TGTGCCATCAGTGAGGACGGGGTTTCAGGGGAGCTGTTTTTT.